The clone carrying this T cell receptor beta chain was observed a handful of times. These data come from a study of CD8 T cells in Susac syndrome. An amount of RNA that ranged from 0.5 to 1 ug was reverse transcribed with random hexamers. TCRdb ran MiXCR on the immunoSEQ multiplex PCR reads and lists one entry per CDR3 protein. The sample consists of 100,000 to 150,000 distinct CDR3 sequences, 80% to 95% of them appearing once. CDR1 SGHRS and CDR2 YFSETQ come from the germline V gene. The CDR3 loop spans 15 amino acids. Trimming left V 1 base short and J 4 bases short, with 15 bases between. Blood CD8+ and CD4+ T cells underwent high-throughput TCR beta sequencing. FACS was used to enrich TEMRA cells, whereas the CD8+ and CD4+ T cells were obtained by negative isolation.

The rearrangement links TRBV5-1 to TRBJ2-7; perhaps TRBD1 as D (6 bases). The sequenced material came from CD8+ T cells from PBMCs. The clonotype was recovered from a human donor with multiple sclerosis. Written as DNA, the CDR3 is TGCGCCAGCAGCTTGCCCGGCAGGGGTGAGTACGAGCAGTACTTC. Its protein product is CASSLPGRGEYEQYF.